This TCR beta chain is drawn from a study of blood T cell repertoires in COVID-19. Study details: T cells, B-cell-depleted T cells, or PBMCs supplied cDNA or gDNA.

Among Cohort 3 donors, those recovered had two negative PCRs, clearance, or symptom resolution. V lost 2 bases and J 1 base, leaving 11 bases between the germline ends. This CDR3 has 15 residues. From germline, CDR1 is MDHEN and CDR2 SYDVKM. Original processing methods: Nucleated cell counts were estimated from reference gene primer amplification. Clones were read by immunoSEQ multiplex PCR, and TCRdb kept only the in-frame ones, dropping some. That table is the source of V, J and clone size, and D and trimming were worked out from the DNA. The table includes around 310,000 clones, approximately 88% detected once.

This clonotype was obtained from a man aged 25-40 years who had recovered from COVID-19. The sequenced material came from PBMCs or T cells enriched from blood (not recorded which). V usage is TRBV28 and J usage is TRBJ2-5; perhaps TRBD2 as D (6 bases). The DNA of the CDR3 is TGTGCCAGCAGTTTAGGCGGGACTCTCCAAGAGACCCAGTACTTC. This codes for CASSLGGTLQETQYF.